These 8 T cell receptor beta chains were sequenced from one sample in a study of shared clonotypes between healthy human individuals. The naive CD8 population came from CD45RO-negative cells selected for CCR7, without terminally differentiated effector memory CD45RA+ cells. Profiling relied on immunoSEQ multiplex PCR, and the TCRdb table lists in-frame clones only, not all of them. The data show millions of clones, just under 95% seen once. The material sequenced was naive CD8+ T cells sorted from blood. The receptors were gathered from a man between 18 and 35 years old in good health.

This chain connects TRBV28 to TRBJ1-3; D gene unclear. Trimming removed 6 bases from V and 0 bases from J, with 9 bases in between. Per germline, CDR1 MDHEN and CDR2 SYDVKM. The CDR3 consists of 14 residues. CDR3 sequence: CASSAALSGNTIYF. For the CDR3, the DNA is TGTGCCAGCAGCGCAGCCCTCTCTGGAAACACCATATATTTT. Together with reference TRBV28 and TRBJ1-3, the CDR3 gives the full variable domain: DVKVTQSSRYLVKRTGEKVFLECVQDMDHENMFWYRQDPGLGLRLIYFSYDVKMKEKGDIPEGYSVSREKKERFSLILESASTNQTSMYLCASSAALSGNTIYFGEGSWLTVV.

The chain couples TRBV6-1 to TRBJ1-3; D is uncertain. The CDR3 spans 14 residues. Germline CDR1 is MNHNS and CDR2 is SASEGT. The ends were cut back, 2 bases at V and 0 bases at J, with 5 bases in the middle. The CDR3 sequence: CASSEFASGNTIYF. The CDR3 DNA follows: TGTGCCAGCAGTGAATTTGCCTCTGGAAACACCATATATTTT.

The chain is built from TRBV7-3 and TRBJ2-5, with TRBD1 identical over 7 bases. The CDR3 loop spans 15 amino acids. Germline V gene lookup returns CDR1 SGHTA and CDR2 FQGTGA. V gave up 4 bases and J gave up 1 base; unmatched junction bases: 6. CDR3 loop: CASSSTGASQETQYF. The CDR3 region has the DNA TGTGCCAGCAGCTCCACAGGGGCCTCCCAAGAGACCCAGTACTTC.

V and J are TRBV25-1 and TRBJ2-7, with a possible D match to TRBD1 (6 bases). Germline V gives CDR1 MGHDK, CDR2 SYGVNS. Trimming took off 1 base at V and 10 bases at J, with 26 bases between the two ends. This CDR3 is 17 amino acids long. The DNA of the CDR3 is TGTGCCAGCAGTGAATTTGGGATGGGACCAGGGGTCGGACAACAGTACTTC. This sequence encodes CASSEFGMGPGVGQQYF.

The chain recombines TRBV2 with TRBJ2-3; 12 nucleotides line up with TRBD2. The CDR3 is 19 amino acids. CDR1 SNHLY and CDR2 FYNNEI come from the germline V gene. With 0 bases clipped from V and 0 bases from J, the junction kept 7 bases outside the gene matches. CDR3 region: CASSEAGTSGLASTDTQYF. The CDR3 region has the DNA TGTGCCAGCAGTGAAGCCGGGACTAGCGGGTTGGCTAGCACAGATACGCAGTATTTT.

The rearrangement links TRBV27 to TRBJ2-2; D is possibly TRBD2 (7 bases). Trimming cost V 6 bases and J 4 bases, with 9 bases left between them. The CDR3 contains 13 residues. The germline V gene has CDR1 MNHEY and CDR2 SMNVEV (reference sequence). The CDR3 is CASRGGGTGELFF. CDR3 coding DNA: TGTGCCAGCAGGGGAGGGGGCACCGGGGAGCTGTTTTTT.

The chain uses TRBV7-9 and TRBJ2-4; 10 bases are shared with TRBD1. The J segment lost 2 bases and the V segment lost 5 bases, leaving 6 bases of the junction unmatched. This CDR3 has 16 amino acids. CDR1 and CDR2 from the germline V gene are SEHNR and FQNEAQ (reference sequence). The CDR3 nucleotides read TGTGCCAGCAGCGACCCGGACAGGGGGACCAAAAACATTCAGTACTTC. As protein: CASSDPDRGTKNIQYF.

About this clone: This sample also contains other DNA sequences that code for the same CDR3. This chain uses TRBV30 with TRBJ2-3; 8 bases align to TRBD2. Germline loops: CDR1 GTSNPN, CDR2 SVGIG (reference sequence). This CDR3 comprises 13 residues. The trim removed 5 bases at V and 1 base at J, leaving 2 bases unmatched. The CDR3 DNA reads TGTGCCTGGTCGACTAGCGGCACAGATACGCAGTATTTT. Protein: CAWSTSGTDTQYF.